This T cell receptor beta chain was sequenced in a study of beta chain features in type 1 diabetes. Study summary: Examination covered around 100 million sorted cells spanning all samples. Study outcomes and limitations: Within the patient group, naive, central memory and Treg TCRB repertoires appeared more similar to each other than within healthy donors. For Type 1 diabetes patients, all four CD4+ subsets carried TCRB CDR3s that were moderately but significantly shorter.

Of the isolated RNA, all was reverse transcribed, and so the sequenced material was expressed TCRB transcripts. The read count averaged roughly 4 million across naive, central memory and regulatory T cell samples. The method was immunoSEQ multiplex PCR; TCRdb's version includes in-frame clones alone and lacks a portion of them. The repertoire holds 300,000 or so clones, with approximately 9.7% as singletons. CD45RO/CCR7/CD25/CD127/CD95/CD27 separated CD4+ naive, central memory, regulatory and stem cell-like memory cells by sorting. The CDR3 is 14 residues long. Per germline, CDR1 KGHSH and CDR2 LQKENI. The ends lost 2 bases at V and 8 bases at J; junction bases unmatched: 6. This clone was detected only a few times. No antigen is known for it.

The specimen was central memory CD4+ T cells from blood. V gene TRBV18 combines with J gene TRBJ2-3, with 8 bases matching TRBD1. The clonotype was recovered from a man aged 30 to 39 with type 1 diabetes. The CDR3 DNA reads TGTGCCAGCTCACCAGGGACAGGTCTTCTTACGCAGTATTTT. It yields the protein CASSPGTGLLTQYF.